These 27 T cell receptor beta chains were sequenced from one sample in a study of blood T cell repertoires in COVID-19. Produced via immunoSEQ multiplex PCR; TCRdb's table is partial and in-frame only. Seen here are some 78,000 clones, approximately 88% observed once, and the top ten hold around 5%. Sequenced input: peripheral blood. These receptors originate from a woman of 80 years or more with active or convalescent COVID-19.

This clone was detected once. This rearrangement joins TRBV5-1 to TRBJ1-5, with 8 bases lining up with TRBD1. The CDR3 has 14 residues. V was clipped by 4 bases and J by 6 bases; unmatched bases: 6. Germline-derived CDR1 and CDR2 are SGHRS and YFSETQ. The CDR3 sequence: CASSPGQGAQPQHF. The CDR3 nucleotides read TGCGCCAGCAGCCCCGGACAGGGTGCTCAGCCCCAGCATTTT.

V usage is TRBV7-2 and J usage is TRBJ2-7; 8 bases fit TRBD2. V shed 5 bases, J shed 2 bases, and the junction held 8 bases outside the gene matches. This CDR3 is 15 amino acids long. Germline values: CDR1 SGHTA, CDR2 FQGNSA. In nucleotides, the CDR3 is TGTGCCAGCAGCCCCCCCTCGCGGGAGGCCTACGAGCAGTACTTC. Its translation is CASSPPSREAYEQYF.

This chain uses TRBV6-5 with TRBJ1-5; 9 bases are shared with TRBD1. This CDR3 is 15 amino acids long. Germline CDR1 is MNHEY and CDR2 is SVGAGI. V shed 5 bases, J shed 6 bases, and the junction held 8 bases outside the gene matches. The DNA of the CDR3 is TGTGCCAGCAGTCGGGACAGGGAGGCAACTCAGCCCCAGCATTTT. Translation gives CASSRDREATQPQHF.

The chain carries TRBV7-3 and TRBJ2-5; D call uncertain. CDR3 length equals 13 residues. The germline V and J ends were trimmed by 5 bases and 2 bases, with 9 bases remaining between them. The germline V gene encodes CDR1 SGHTA and CDR2 FQGTGA. The CDR3, as DNA: TGTGCCAGCAGCGCCACAGTACAAGAGACCCAGTACTTC. Protein: CASSATVQETQYF.

The J gene is TRBJ2-1, the V gene TRBV7-8, with a tentative D call TRBD2 (5 bases). The CDR3 loop spans 13 amino acids. Germline assignment: CDR1 SGHVS and CDR2 FQNEAQ. The V end was cut by 3 bases, the J end by 4 bases, with 7 bases between. The CDR3 here is CASSLSGYNEQFF. The CDR3 nucleotides are TGTGCCAGCAGCTTGTCGGGGTACAATGAGCAGTTCTTC. Using reference TRBV7-8 and TRBJ2-1 for the parts outside the CDR3, the full variable domain is GAGVSQSPRYKVAKRGQDVALRCDPISGHVSLFWYQQALGQGPEFLTYFQNEAQLDKSGLPSDRFFAERPEGSVSTLKIQRTQQEDSAVYLCASSLSGYNEQFFGPGTRLTVL.

The chain is built from TRBV5-4 and TRBJ1-4; TRBD1 matches 7 bases. Germline V gene data show CDR1 as SGHNT and CDR2 as YYREEE (reference sequence). Trimming took 4 bases from V and 5 from J; bases not matched to a gene: 5. The CDR3 loop spans 14 amino acids. This CDR3 reads CASSIQGQNEKLFF. In DNA, the CDR3 is TGTGCCAGCAGCATACAGGGGCAAAATGAAAAACTGTTTTTT.

The V and J genes are TRBV18 and TRBJ1-5, with 10 bases matching TRBD1. Germline CDR1 is KGHSH and CDR2 is LQKENI. Trimming at V came to 6 bases and at J to 6 bases, leaving 8 bases not matched to a gene. The CDR3 extends over 15 amino acids. Written as DNA, the CDR3 is TGTGCCAGCTCCCCAGACAGGGGGCGAGGTCAGCCCCAGCATTTT. This sequence encodes CASSPDRGRGQPQHF.

The chain couples TRBV19 to TRBJ2-1; the match to TRBD1 covers 9 bases. This CDR3 has 18 amino acids. The V gene end was trimmed by 5 bases and the J gene end by 7 bases; junction bases not matched to a gene: 18. From germline, CDR1 is LNHDA and CDR2 SQIVND (reference sequence). The CDR3: CASSPGTGSARGYNEQFF. CDR3 coding DNA: TGTGCCAGTAGTCCCGGGACAGGGTCGGCTCGGGGATATAATGAGCAGTTCTTC.

This sequence joins TRBV24-1 and TRBJ2-7; 10 bases map to TRBD1. The CDR3 totals 17 residues. CDR1 and CDR2 (germline): KGHDR, SFDVKD. V was clipped by 3 bases and J by 5 bases; unmatched bases: 12. The CDR3: CATSDRGAGQGKNEQYF. For the CDR3, the DNA is TGTGCCACCAGTGATCGTGGCGCGGGACAGGGGAAGAACGAGCAGTACTTC.

This clone turned up a few times. This chain uses TRBV6-2 or TRBV6-3 with TRBJ2-2, with 7 bases identical to TRBD1. With V trimmed by 6 bases and J by 8 bases, 9 bases remained unmatched. This CDR3 region has 14 residues. Per the germline V gene, CDR1 is MNHEY and CDR2 is SVGEGT. Written as DNA, the CDR3 is TGTGCCAGCAGCCCCGACAGGGCTAAAGGGGAGCTGTTTTTT. Protein: CASSPDRAKGELFF.

The rearrangement joins TRBV5-4 to TRBJ2-5; the match to TRBD1 covers 7 bases. CDR3 length: 13 residues. The germline V gene has CDR1 SGHNT and CDR2 YYREEE (reference sequence). Unmatched junction bases numbered 4, after V lost 4 bases and J lost 4 bases. DNA for the CDR3: TGTGCCAGCAGCACTCGACAGGGAGAGACCCAGTACTTC. This encodes CASSTRQGETQYF.

The chain uses TRBV7-9 and TRBJ1-4; D perhaps matches TRBD1 (5 bases). V lost 1 base, J lost 7 bases, and 7 bases lay in between. The germline V gene has CDR1 SEHNR and CDR2 FQNEAQ (reference sequence). CDR3 length: 13 amino acids. CDR3 bases: TGTGCCAGCAGCTTAGACAGGCCTGAAAAACTGTTTTTT. Protein sequence: CASSLDRPEKLFF.

The chain joins TRBV9 to TRBJ1-1; 7 bases are shared with TRBD1. V dropped 4 bases and J dropped 0; count of bases not matched to a gene: 9. The CDR3 length is 16 residues. CDR1 and CDR2 from the germline V gene are SGDLS and YYNGEE. In DNA form, the CDR3 reads TGTGCCAGCAGCAAAACAGGGGCCTTCATGAACACTGAAGCTTTCTTT. This translates into CASSKTGAFMNTEAFF.

In its sample, this clone is medium-sized (0.01 to 0.1%). The chain links TRBV11-2 to TRBJ2-7; D is perhaps TRBD1 (5 bases). The germline CDR1 and CDR2 sequences are SGHAT and FQNNGV. Trimming pared 1 base from V and 4 bases from J, leaving 11 bases between. CDR3 length: 14 amino acids. CDR3 sequence: CASSLGQGTYEQYF. The CDR3, as DNA: TGTGCCAGCAGCTTAGGGCAGGGAACTTACGAGCAGTACTTC.

This chain joins TRBV19 and TRBJ2-6; 7 positions agree with TRBD1. The CDR3 consists of 15 residues. Trimming took 5 bases from V and 2 from J; bases not matched to a gene: 3. Germline-derived CDR1 and CDR2 are LNHDA and SQIVND (reference sequence). The CDR3 DNA sequence: TGTGCCAGTAGTCTGACAGGGACTGGGGCCAACGTCCTGACTTTC. It yields the protein CASSLTGTGANVLTF. The variable domain in full, with the rest retrieved from reference TRBV19 and TRBJ2-6, is DGGITQSPKYLFRKEGQNVTLSCEQNLNHDAMYWYRQDPGQGLRLIYYSQIVNDFQKGDIAEGYSVSREKKESFPLTVTSAQKNPTAFYLCASSLTGTGANVLTFGAGSRLTVL.

This chain connects TRBV27 to TRBJ2-1; 13 nucleotides align to TRBD2. The germline CDR1 and CDR2 sequences are MNHEY and SMNVEV (reference sequence). This CDR3 comprises 15 residues. With 5 bases clipped from V and 6 bases from J, the junction kept 4 bases outside the gene matches. The DNA for the CDR3 is TGTGCCAGCAGTCCAAGACTAGCGGGAGGCAATGAGCAGTTCTTC. It encodes CASSPRLAGGNEQFF.

J is TRBJ2-2 and V is TRBV21-1; the table's D call, TRBD2, has no DNA check behind it. TRBV21-1 is a pseudogene locus. This CDR3 is 17 amino acids long. This CDR3 reads CASSLLGLAGNTGELFF. In nucleotides, the CDR3 is TGTGCCAGCAGCCTCCTAGGACTAGCGGGGAACACCGGGGAGCTGTTTTTT.

The V and J genes are TRBV11-2 and TRBJ2-2; no firm D call. Germline values: CDR1 SGHAT, CDR2 FQNNGV. Trimming cost V 2 bases and J 3 bases, with 7 bases left between them. This CDR3 contains 14 residues. CDR3: CASSLLRDTGELFF. The CDR3 DNA sequence: TGTGCCAGCAGCTTACTACGGGACACCGGGGAGCTGTTTTTT.

V is TRBV11-3 and J is TRBJ2-1, with a possible D match to TRBD2 (6 bases). This CDR3 comprises 12 residues. With 5 bases removed from V and 8 bases from J, the gap between germline ends came to 10 bases. Germline CDR1 SGHNT, CDR2 YENEEA. The CDR3 here is CASSPGGDEQFF. CDR3 DNA sequence: TGTGCCAGCAGCCCCGGAGGGGATGAGCAGTTCTTC.

The gene calls are TRBV4-3 and TRBJ2-4; 13 nucleotides line up with TRBD2. The CDR3 has 16 residues. J gave up 3 bases and V 3 bases, and 2 bases lay outside the gene matches. Germline V gene lookup returns CDR1 LGHNA and CDR2 YSLEER. DNA of the CDR3: TGCGCCAGCAGCCAGGGGACTAGCGGGAACAAAAACATTCAGTACTTC. This encodes CASSQGTSGNKNIQYF.

The chain carries TRBV28 and TRBJ1-2, with D possibly being TRBD1 (5 bases). The germline gives CDR1 MDHEN, CDR2 SYDVKM. The CDR3 has 13 residues. V was trimmed by 3 bases and J by 4 bases, leaving 9 bases between them. In DNA, the CDR3 is TGTGCCAGCAGTTTGGGGGGTCTCTATGGCTACACCTTC. It yields the protein CASSLGGLYGYTF.

V is TRBV29-1 and J is TRBJ2-6, with 8 positions matching TRBD1. CDR3 size: 16 residues. J was trimmed by 4 bases and V by 5 bases; bases with no gene match: 10. Germline V gene data show CDR1 as SQVTM and CDR2 as ANQGSEA. CDR3 protein: CSVRGQGAPGANVLTF. As DNA, the CDR3 is TGCAGCGTTAGGGGGCAGGGGGCGCCCGGGGCCAACGTCCTGACTTTC.

The J gene is TRBJ2-3, the V gene TRBV4-3, with D maybe TRBD1 (5 bases). The CDR3 is made up of 18 amino acids. Germline V gives CDR1 LGHNA, CDR2 YSLEER. The V and J ends lost 0 bases and 4 bases respectively, with 20 bases between them. This chain's CDR3 is CASSQDFRPWGRSDTQYF. The CDR3 nucleotides are TGCGCCAGCAGCCAAGATTTTAGGCCTTGGGGCCGCTCAGATACGCAGTATTTT.

The CDR3 DNA sequence: TGTGCCAGCAGCCCACAGGTCACCGGGGAGCTGTTTTTT. Translated: CASSPQVTGELFF. The chain recombines TRBV7-2 with TRBJ2-2; D is perhaps TRBD1 (5 bases). CDR1 is SGHTA and CDR2 is FQGNSA in the germline V gene. This CDR3 contains 13 residues. V lost 5 bases to trimming and J lost 4 bases, with 8 bases between them.

This clone was detected only a few times. The rearrangement joins TRBV6-2 or TRBV6-3 to TRBJ1-2, with D unresolved. V lost 5 bases to trimming and J lost 6 bases, with 4 bases between them. In germline, CDR1 is MNHEY, CDR2 SVGEGT. The CDR3 is made up of 10 amino acids. CDR3 sequence reads: CASSLHGYTF. The CDR3, as DNA: TGTGCCAGCAGTCTACATGGCTACACCTTC.

This clone was seen more than once but under ten times. The chain recombines TRBV6-5 with TRBJ1-4; 10 bases are a match to TRBD1. V dropped 5 bases and J dropped 7; count of bases not matched to a gene: 4. This CDR3 is built from 14 residues. Germline V CDR1 and CDR2: MNHEY, SVGAGI. As DNA, the CDR3 is TGTGCCAGCAGTCCGTGGACAGGGGGTGAAAAACTGTTTTTT. Residues: CASSPWTGGEKLFF.

To note about this clone: Other DNA sequences from this sample encode an identical CDR3 as well. The V call is TRBV30, the J call TRBJ1-1; D not certain. The V and J ends lost 4 bases and 0 bases respectively, with 3 bases between them. The CDR3 runs 11 residues. CDR1 is GTSNPN and CDR2 is SVGIG in the germline V gene (reference sequence). The CDR3 spells CAWTVNTEAFF. The CDR3 DNA reads TGTGCCTGGACAGTGAACACTGAAGCTTTCTTT.